The rows below give T cell receptor beta chains drawn from one sample of a study of tumor-infiltrating lymphocytes in primary liver carcinoma. TCRdb reprocessed the multiplex PCR reads via MiXCR and lists one record per CDR3 protein. Among about 330,000 distinct CDR3 sequences listed, approximately 65% were seen once. Sequencing was done on a sample of peripheral blood. These receptors came from a man aged 35 to 55 with primary liver carcinoma and hepatitis B virus infection. The CDR3 runs from the conserved cysteine through the conserved F or W. A D gene is named only where the DNA matches it firmly. Size tells how often a clone was seen (once, few, many) or the class of an expanded clone, and some rows leave it out.

size: -; J: TRBJ2-1; D: -; V: TRBV11-2; CDR3: CASSLKTLGRYEQFF; DNA: TGTGCCAGCAGCTTAAAGACTTTGGGACGCTATGAGCAGTTTTTC
size: once; J: TRBJ2-4; D: -; V: TRBV11-2; CDR3: CASSPTEVTPTLTKNIQYF; DNA: TGTGCCAGCAGCCCCACGGAGGTGACACCAACACTAACCAAAAACATTCAGTACTTC
size: -; J: TRBJ2-2; D: -; V: TRBV5-4; CDR3: CASSRELSDRRGELFF; DNA: TGTGCCAGCAGCCGGGAGCTATCGGATCGTAGGGGGGAGCTGTTTTTT
size: once; J: TRBJ2-5; D: TRBD2; V: TRBV11-2; CDR3: CASCPVQLAGVYEHYF; DNA: TGTGCCAGCTGTCCCGTGCAACTAGCGGGAGTTTACGAGCACTACTTC
size: -; J: TRBJ2-7; D: TRBD2; V: TRBV4-1; CDR3: CASSQDRLAGSYEQYF; DNA: TGCGCCAGCAGCCAAGATAGACTAGCGGGATCCTACGAGCAGTACTTC
size: -; J: TRBJ1-1; D: -; V: TRBV5-1; CDR3: CASRMDGEAFF; DNA: TGCGCCAGCAGAATGGACGGAGAAGCTTTCTTT
size: -; J: TRBJ2-5; D: TRBD1; V: TRBV7-9; CDR3: CVGGQGQETQYF; DNA: TGTGTCGGGGGACAGGGACAAGAGACCCAGTACTTC
size: many; J: TRBJ1-3; D: -; V: TRBV12-3/TRBV12-4; CDR3: CASSLALGGISGNTIYF; DNA: TGTGCCAGCAGTTTAGCGCTGGGGGGCATCTCTGGAAACACCATATATTTT
size: once; J: TRBJ2-1; D: -; V: TRBV11-3; CDR3: CDSSLDGGGRGVQFF; DNA: TGTGACAGCAGCTTAGATGGAGGGGGCCGTGGCGTGCAGTTCTTC
size: few; J: TRBJ2-1; D: -; V: TRBV21-1; CDR3: CASSRLPGSYNEQFF; DNA: TGTGCCAGCAGCAGACTGCCTGGCTCCTACAATGAGCAGTTCTTC
size: -; J: TRBJ1-1; D: TRBD1; V: TRBV11-2; CDR3: CAISLDRGRLTEAFF; DNA: TGTGCCATCAGCTTAGACAGGGGGCGGCTCACTGAAGCTTTCTTC
size: -; J: TRBJ2-1; D: TRBD1; V: TRBV11-1; CDR3: CASSSGGTGGTYNEQFF; DNA: TGTGCCAGCAGCTCAGGGGGGACAGGGGGAACCTACAATGAGCAGTTCTTC